The sequence of this T cell receptor (beta chain) was determined in a study of T cells in Graves' hyperthyroidism and ophthalmopathy. Trimming cost V 4 bases and J 5 bases; bases outside gene matches: 8. Germline V gene data show CDR1 as DFQATT and CDR2 as SNEGSKA (reference sequence). There are 14 residues in the CDR3. Many counts were recorded for this clonotype. The source material, RNA transcripts, was used to amplify TCR beta CDR3 regions. The HTBI primer set drove a first-round RT-PCR of the TCR CDR3. A single record per CDR3 protein comes from TCRdb applying MiXCR to the multiplex PCR reads. Of hundreds of thousands of distinct CDR3 sequences listed, roughly 15% are singletons. With duration under 3 months, ophthalmopathy was active: Clinical Activity Score at least 3, NOSPECS at least 4.

J is TRBJ2-7 and V is TRBV20-1; 10 bases agree with TRBD2. What was sequenced was blood. The sequence came from a woman between 45 and 60 years old with Graves' ophthalmopathy. CDR3 protein: CSATSLLAGHEQYF. The CDR3 DNA is TGCAGTGCTACATCGTTACTAGCGGGACACGAGCAGTACTTC.